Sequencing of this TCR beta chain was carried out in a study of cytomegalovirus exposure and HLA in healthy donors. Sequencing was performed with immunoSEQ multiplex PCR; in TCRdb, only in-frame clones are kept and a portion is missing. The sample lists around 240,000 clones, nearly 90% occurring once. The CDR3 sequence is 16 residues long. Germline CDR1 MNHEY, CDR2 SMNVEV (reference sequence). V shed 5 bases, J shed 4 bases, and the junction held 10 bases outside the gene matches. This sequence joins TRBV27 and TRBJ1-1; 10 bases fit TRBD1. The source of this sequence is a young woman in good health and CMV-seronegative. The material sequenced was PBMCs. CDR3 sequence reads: CASSPGTGAMVTEAFF. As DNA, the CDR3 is TGTGCCAGCAGTCCCGGGACAGGGGCTATGGTCACTGAAGCTTTCTTT.